The rows below give T cell receptor beta chains drawn from one sample of a study of blood T cell repertoires in COVID-19. The method was immunoSEQ multiplex PCR; TCRdb's version includes in-frame clones alone and lacks a portion of them. The repertoire holds roughly 200,000 clones, with 75% to 85% as singletons. Sequenced sample: peripheral blood. The source of these receptors is a woman between 35 and 50 years old with COVID-19, enrolled during active disease. CDR3s include the opening cysteine and the closing phenylalanine or tryptophan. The order of the fields is clone size, V gene, J gene, D gene, CDR3 protein, CDR3 DNA. D genes are given only for firm matches. Clone sizes are given selectively: once, few, many, or a class where the clone is expanded.

>-|TRBV6-5|TRBJ1-2|TRBD1
CASRETGTGRGYTF
TGTGCCAGCAGGGAGACCGGGACAGGTCGAGGCTACACCTTC
>-|TRBV19|TRBJ1-1|-
CASSFLRGNTEAFF
TGTGCCAGTAGTTTCTTACGGGGTAACACTGAAGCTTTCTTT
>once|TRBV4-2|TRBJ2-4|TRBD1
CASSQDAQGGRNIQYF
TGTGCCAGCAGCCAAGATGCACAGGGGGGAAGAAACATTCAGTACTTC
>-|TRBV5-1|TRBJ2-3|-
CASRAAVVPSTDTQYF
TGCGCCAGCAGGGCAGCGGTGGTTCCTAGCACAGATACGCAGTATTTT
>once|TRBV5-1|TRBJ2-1|-
CASSLPPSNEQFF
TGCGCCAGCAGCCTCCCCCCCAGTAATGAGCAGTTCTTC
>-|TRBV18|TRBJ2-2|-
CASSPQGQLTGELFF
TGTGCCAGCTCACCACAAGGACAGCTCACCGGGGAGCTGTTTTTT
>-|TRBV27|TRBJ2-3|-
CASSYAGAYTDTQYF
TGTGCCAGCAGTTACGCGGGGGCGTATACAGATACGCAGTATTTT
>once|TRBV18|TRBJ2-3|-
CASSPRGSGHTDTQYF
TGTGCCAGCTCACCACGTGGTAGCGGACACACAGATACGCAGTATTTT
>-|TRBV30|TRBJ1-1|-
CAWSKSMHGLMNTEAFF
TGTGCCTGGAGTAAGTCCATGCACGGACTTATGAACACTGAAGCTTTCTTT
>-|TRBV6-2/TRBV6-3|TRBJ2-3|-
CASSTSNRGGTQYF
TGTGCCAGCAGTACGAGTAACAGGGGGGGTACGCAGTATTTT
>-|TRBV6-5|TRBJ1-5|-
CASIWGRGINQPQHF
TGTGCCAGCATATGGGGCAGGGGAATCAATCAGCCCCAGCATTTT
>few|TRBV3-1/TRBV3-2|TRBJ1-1|-
CASSRTAKSTEAFF
TGTGCCAGCAGCAGGACAGCTAAGTCCACTGAAGCTTTCTTT
>-|TRBV30|TRBJ2-7|-
CAWSTWGDDEQYF
TGTGCCTGGAGTACTTGGGGGGACGACGAGCAGTACTTC
>few|TRBV29-1|TRBJ1-1|-
CSVAGSQNTEAFF
TGCAGCGTTGCGGGGTCCCAGAACACTGAAGCTTTCTTT
>-|TRBV5-1|TRBJ2-6|TRBD1
CASSSDRDSSGANVLTF
TGCGCCAGCAGCAGCGACAGGGATAGCTCTGGGGCCAACGTCCTGACTTTC
>-|TRBV7-2|TRBJ2-1|-
CASSLAAVGGVNEQFF
TGTGCCAGCAGCTTAGCGGCGGTCGGGGGAGTGAATGAGCAGTTCTTC
>-|TRBV5-1|TRBJ2-4|TRBD2
CASSFLAGGRSGDIQYF
TGCGCCAGCAGCTTCCTAGCGGGAGGGCGATCGGGGGACATTCAGTACTTC
>-|TRBV11-2|TRBJ1-3|-
CASSLPPGYSGNTIYF
TGTGCCAGCAGCTTACCACCAGGATACTCTGGAAACACCATATATTTT
>-|TRBV11-2|TRBJ2-7|TRBD1
CASRWDRAYEQYF
TGTGCCAGCCGCTGGGACAGGGCCTACGAGCAGTACTTC
>-|TRBV7-2|TRBJ2-5|-
CASSFGLGETQYF
TGTGCCAGCAGCTTTGGACTTGGGGAGACCCAGTACTTC
>-|TRBV3-1/TRBV3-2|TRBJ2-1|TRBD2
CASSQPGLAGGRGYNEQFF
TGTGCCAGCAGCCAACCGGGACTAGCGGGAGGGAGGGGCTACAATGAGCAGTTCTTC
>-|TRBV18|TRBJ1-1|-
CASSPTVGGRNTEAFF
TGTGCCAGCTCACCAACGGTTGGCGGGAGGAACACTGAAGCTTTCTTT
>-|TRBV6-4|TRBJ2-1|-
CASSDGGFKYNEQFF
TGTGCCAGCAGTGACGGGGGGTTCAAATACAATGAGCAGTTCTTC
>-|TRBV7-8|TRBJ1-2|TRBD1
CASSTSTGTGGGYTF
TGTGCCAGCAGTACGTCCACCGGGACAGGAGGCGGCTACACCTTC
>-|TRBV19|TRBJ2-5|-
CASSRDFLYQETQYF
TGTGCCAGTAGTAGGGACTTCTTGTACCAAGAGACCCAGTACTTC
>-|TRBV20-1|TRBJ1-5|-
CSASGFFSGAHQPQHF
TGCAGTGCTAGTGGTTTTTTCTCAGGGGCACATCAGCCCCAGCATTTT
>-|TRBV5-4|TRBJ1-3|TRBD1
CASSLPGTGPGNTIYF
TGTGCCAGCAGCTTACCCGGGACAGGTCCTGGAAACACCATATATTTT
>-|TRBV21-1|TRBJ1-5|-
CASSTRPEANQPQHF
TGTGCCAGCAGCACCCGCCCCGAGGCTAATCAGCCCCAGCATTTT
>-|TRBV2|TRBJ2-7|-
CASSVTGLEQYF
TGTGCCAGCAGTGTAACGGGACTCGAGCAGTACTTC
>once|TRBV12-3/TRBV12-4|TRBJ1-2|-
CASSLANRGGYTF
TGTGCCAGCAGTTTGGCGAACCGGGGGGGCTACACCTTC
>once|TRBV6-5|TRBJ2-5|-
CASSLWGQGQETQYF
TGTGCCAGCAGTTTGTGGGGTCAGGGACAAGAGACCCAGTACTTC
>-|TRBV6-6|TRBJ1-2|-
CASEAANYGYTF
TGTGCCTCCGAAGCAGCGAACTATGGCTACACCTTC
>-|TRBV19|TRBJ2-1|-
CASSIAADPYNEQFF
TGTGCCAGTAGTATAGCAGCGGACCCTTACAATGAGCAGTTCTTC
>-|TRBV7-8|TRBJ1-2|TRBD1
CASSLKGQGAGGYTF
TGTGCCAGCAGCTTAAAGGGACAGGGGGCCGGTGGCTACACCTTC
>-|TRBV28|TRBJ2-2|-
CASSLGGGLGGNTGELFF
TGTGCCAGCAGTTTAGGAGGGGGCCTCGGGGGGAACACCGGGGAGCTGTTTTTT
>-|TRBV15|TRBJ2-7|TRBD1
CATSRDGAGGLSYEQYF
TGTGCCACCAGCAGAGATGGGGCAGGGGGCTTATCCTACGAGCAGTACTTC
>-|TRBV7-2|TRBJ1-6|-
CASSPGGGYSPLHF
TGTGCCAGCAGCCCGGGGGGGGGCTATTCACCCCTCCACTTT
>-|TRBV11-1|TRBJ1-2|-
CASSPFQGSFYGYTF
TGTGCCAGCAGCCCCTTTCAGGGGTCCTTCTATGGCTACACCTTC
>-|TRBV7-9|TRBJ2-7|-
CASSLQVSKQYF
TGTGCCAGCAGCTTACAGGTTTCAAAGCAGTACTTC
>-|TRBV12-3/TRBV12-4|TRBJ2-5|-
CASREGIGETQYF
TGTGCCAGCAGGGAGGGGATAGGAGAGACCCAGTACTTC